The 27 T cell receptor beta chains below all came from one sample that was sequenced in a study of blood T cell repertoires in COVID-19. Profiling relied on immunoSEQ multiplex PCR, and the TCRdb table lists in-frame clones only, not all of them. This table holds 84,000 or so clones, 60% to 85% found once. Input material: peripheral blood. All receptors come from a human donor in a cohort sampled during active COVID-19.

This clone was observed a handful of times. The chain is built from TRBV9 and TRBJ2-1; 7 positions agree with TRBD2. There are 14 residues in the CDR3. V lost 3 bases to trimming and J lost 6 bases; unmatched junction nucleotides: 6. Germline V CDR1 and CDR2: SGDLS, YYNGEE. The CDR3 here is CASSAWEGGNEQFF. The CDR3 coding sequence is TGTGCCAGCAGCGCCTGGGAGGGCGGCAATGAGCAGTTCTTC.

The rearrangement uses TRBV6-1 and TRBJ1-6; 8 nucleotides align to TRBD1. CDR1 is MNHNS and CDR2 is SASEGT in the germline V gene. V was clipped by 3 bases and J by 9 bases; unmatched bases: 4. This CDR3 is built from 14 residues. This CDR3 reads CASSEQGAFSPLHF. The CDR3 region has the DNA TGTGCCAGCAGTGAGCAGGGGGCTTTTTCACCCCTCCACTTT.

As DNA, the CDR3 is TGTGCCAGCAGCTTGTTAGGTAGCGGGGGATACGAGCAGTACTTC. Its translation is CASSLLGSGGYEQYF. J is TRBJ2-7 and V is TRBV5-6; 9 bases agree with TRBD2. After removal of 1 base from V and 4 bases from J, the junction contained 6 bases not matched to a gene. The CDR3 loop spans 15 amino acids. Germline V CDR1 and CDR2: SGHDT, YYEEEE.

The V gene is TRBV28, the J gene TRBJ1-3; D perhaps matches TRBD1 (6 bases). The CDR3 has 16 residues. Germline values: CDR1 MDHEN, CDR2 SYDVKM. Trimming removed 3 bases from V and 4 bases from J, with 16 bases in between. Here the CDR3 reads CASSFMGGARGNTIYF. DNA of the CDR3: TGTGCCAGCAGTTTCATGGGGGGGGCGCGAGGAAACACCATATATTTT.

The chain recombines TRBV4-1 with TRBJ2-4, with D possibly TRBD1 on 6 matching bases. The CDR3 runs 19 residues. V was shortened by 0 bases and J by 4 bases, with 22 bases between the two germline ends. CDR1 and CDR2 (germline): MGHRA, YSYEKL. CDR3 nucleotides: TGCGCCAGCAGCCAAGATCGGCCCCAACAGGGCTTTGAAAAAAACATTCAGTACTTC. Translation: CASSQDRPQQGFEKNIQYF.

The CDR3, as DNA: TGTGCCAGCAGCCAAGATGGACAGGGGGACACTGAAGCTTTCTTT. As protein: CASSQDGQGDTEAFF. The V call is TRBV4-2, the J call TRBJ1-1; 10 nucleotides align to TRBD1. Germline loops: CDR1 LGHNA, CDR2 YNFKEQ. Germline trimming cut 0 bases from V and 3 bases from J; bases unmatched to any gene: 1. The CDR3 length is 15 residues.

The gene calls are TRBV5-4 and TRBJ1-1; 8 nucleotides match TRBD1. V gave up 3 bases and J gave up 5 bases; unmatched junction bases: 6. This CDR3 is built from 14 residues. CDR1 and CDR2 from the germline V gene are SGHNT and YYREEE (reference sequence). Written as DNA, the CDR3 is TGTGCCAGCAGCTCCCTGGACAGGGTAACTGAAGCTTTCTTT. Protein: CASSSLDRVTEAFF.

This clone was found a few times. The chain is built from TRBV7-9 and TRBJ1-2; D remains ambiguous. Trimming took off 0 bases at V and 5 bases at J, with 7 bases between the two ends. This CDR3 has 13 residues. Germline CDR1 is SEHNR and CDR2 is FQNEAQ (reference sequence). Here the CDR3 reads CASSLAGRYGYTF. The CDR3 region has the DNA TGTGCCAGCAGCTTAGCTGGGAGGTATGGCTACACCTTC.

The CDR3, as DNA: TGTGCCAGCAGCTTCGCAGTTAACTATGGCTACACCTTC. It specifies CASSFAVNYGYTF. The chain is built from TRBV7-9 and TRBJ1-2, with no clear D. Germline lookup yields CDR1 SEHNR and CDR2 FQNEAQ (reference sequence). Trimming took off 3 bases at V and 1 base at J, with 6 bases between the two ends. This CDR3 contains 13 residues.

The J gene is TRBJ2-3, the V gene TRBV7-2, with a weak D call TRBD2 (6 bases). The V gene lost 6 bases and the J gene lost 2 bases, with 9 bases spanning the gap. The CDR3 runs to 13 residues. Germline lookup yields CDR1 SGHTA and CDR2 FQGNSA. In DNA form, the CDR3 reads TGTGCCAGCAGTCGGGACTTCACAGATACGCAGTATTTT. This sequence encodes CASSRDFTDTQYF.

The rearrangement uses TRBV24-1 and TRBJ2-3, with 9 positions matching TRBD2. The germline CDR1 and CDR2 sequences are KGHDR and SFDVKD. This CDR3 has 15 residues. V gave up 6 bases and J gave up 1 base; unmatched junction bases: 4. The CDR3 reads CATSPAGGGTDTQYF. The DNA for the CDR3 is TGTGCCACCAGTCCGGCGGGGGGGGGCACAGATACGCAGTATTTT.

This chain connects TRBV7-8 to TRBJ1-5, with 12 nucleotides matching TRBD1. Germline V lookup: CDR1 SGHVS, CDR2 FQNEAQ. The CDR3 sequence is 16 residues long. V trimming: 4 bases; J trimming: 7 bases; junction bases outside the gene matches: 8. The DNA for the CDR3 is TGTGCCAGCAGCTCCTTGCCGGGACAGGGGGCGCAGCCCCAGCATTTT. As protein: CASSSLPGQGAQPQHF.

CDR3 region: CASSEAPPSRGQGQINYGYTF. The DNA of the CDR3 is TGTGCCAGCAGTGAAGCGCCACCTTCAAGGGGACAGGGTCAAATTAACTATGGCTACACCTTC. The V gene is TRBV2, the J gene TRBJ1-2; TRBD1 aligns across 9 bases. V trimming: 0 bases; J trimming: 1 base; junction bases outside the gene matches: 18. This CDR3 contains 21 residues. Germline assignment: CDR1 SNHLY and CDR2 FYNNEI.

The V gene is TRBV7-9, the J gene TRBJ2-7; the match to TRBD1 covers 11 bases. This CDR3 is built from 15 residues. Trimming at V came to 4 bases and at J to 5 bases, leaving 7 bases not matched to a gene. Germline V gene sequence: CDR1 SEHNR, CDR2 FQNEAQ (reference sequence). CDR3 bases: TGTGCCAGCAGCTCCTCGGGACAGGGGGTCCACGAGCAGTACTTC. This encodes CASSSSGQGVHEQYF.

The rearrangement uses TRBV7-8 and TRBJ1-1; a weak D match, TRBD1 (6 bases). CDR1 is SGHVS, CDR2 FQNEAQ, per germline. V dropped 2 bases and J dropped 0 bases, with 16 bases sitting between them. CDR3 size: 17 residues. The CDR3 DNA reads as TGTGCCAGCAGCTTATTGGGGGCGATAAGTATGAACACTGAAGCTTTCTTT. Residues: CASSLLGAISMNTEAFF.

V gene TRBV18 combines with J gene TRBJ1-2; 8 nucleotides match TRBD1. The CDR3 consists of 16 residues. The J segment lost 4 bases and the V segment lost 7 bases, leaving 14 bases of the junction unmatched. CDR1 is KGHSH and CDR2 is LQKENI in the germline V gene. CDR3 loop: CASFQFGTGGGYGYTF. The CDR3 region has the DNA TGTGCCAGCTTTCAATTCGGGACAGGAGGGGGCTATGGCTACACCTTC.

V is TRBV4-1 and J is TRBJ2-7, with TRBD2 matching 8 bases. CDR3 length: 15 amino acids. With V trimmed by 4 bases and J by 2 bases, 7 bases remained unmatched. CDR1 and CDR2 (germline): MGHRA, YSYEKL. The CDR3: CASSLGRGRTYEQYF. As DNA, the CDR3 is TGCGCCAGCAGCCTCGGGAGGGGTAGAACCTACGAGCAGTACTTC.

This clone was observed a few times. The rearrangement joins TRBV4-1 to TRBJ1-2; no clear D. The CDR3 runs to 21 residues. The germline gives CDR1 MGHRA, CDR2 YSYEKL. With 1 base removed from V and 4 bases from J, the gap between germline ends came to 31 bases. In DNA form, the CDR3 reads TGCGCCAGCAGCCAAGTAGGTAGCGTCACCCCAACGCGGAAAGGTGGCTATGGCTACACCTTC. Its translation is CASSQVGSVTPTRKGGYGYTF.

The CDR3 DNA is TGTGCCAGCAGCGCTGTAGGACAGCCGAATTCACCCCTCCACTTT. Translating gives CASSAVGQPNSPLHF. The chain carries TRBV9 and TRBJ1-6; a weak D match, TRBD1 (6 bases). V was pared by 3 bases and J by 7 bases, with 14 bases between. The CDR3 spans 15 residues. The germline V gene has CDR1 SGDLS and CDR2 YYNGEE.

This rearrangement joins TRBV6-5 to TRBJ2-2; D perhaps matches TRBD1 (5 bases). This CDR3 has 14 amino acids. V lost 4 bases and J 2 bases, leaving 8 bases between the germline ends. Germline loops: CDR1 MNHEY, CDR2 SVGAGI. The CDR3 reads CASSWGRNTGELFF. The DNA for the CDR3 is TGTGCCAGCAGTTGGGGCAGAAACACCGGGGAGCTGTTTTTT.

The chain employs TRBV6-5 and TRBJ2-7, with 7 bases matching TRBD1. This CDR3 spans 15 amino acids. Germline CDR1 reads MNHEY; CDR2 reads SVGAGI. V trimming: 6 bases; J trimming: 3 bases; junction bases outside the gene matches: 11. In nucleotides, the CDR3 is TGTGCCAGCAGCCTCGAAACAGGGGAGCTCTACGAGCAGTACTTC. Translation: CASSLETGELYEQYF.

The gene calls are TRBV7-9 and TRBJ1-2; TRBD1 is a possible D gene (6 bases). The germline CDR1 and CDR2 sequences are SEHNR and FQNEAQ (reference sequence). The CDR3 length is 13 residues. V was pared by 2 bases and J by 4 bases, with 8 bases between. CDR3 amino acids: CASSLLGGYGYTF. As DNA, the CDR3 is TGTGCCAGCAGCTTACTAGGGGGCTATGGCTACACCTTC.

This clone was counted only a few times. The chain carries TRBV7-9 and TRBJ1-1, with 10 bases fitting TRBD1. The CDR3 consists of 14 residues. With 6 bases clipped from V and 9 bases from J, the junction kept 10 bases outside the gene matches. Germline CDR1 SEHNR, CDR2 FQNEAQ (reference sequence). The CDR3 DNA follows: TGTGCCAGCAGATCCGGGACAGGGGTGCCCAAAGCTTTCTTT. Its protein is CASRSGTGVPKAFF.

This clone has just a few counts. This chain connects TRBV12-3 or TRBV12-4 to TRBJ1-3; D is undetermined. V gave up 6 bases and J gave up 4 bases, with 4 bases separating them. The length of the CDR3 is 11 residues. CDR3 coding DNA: TGTGCCAGCAGCAGGGGAAACACCATATATTTT. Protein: CASSRGNTIYF.

The CDR3 DNA reads as TGTGCCAGTATTACGGATGGGGAGGATCAGCCCCAGCATTTT. This encodes CASITDGEDQPQHF. The chain employs TRBV19 and TRBJ1-5, with D unclear. Deletions cut 7 bases from V and 5 bases from J, with 15 bases between. Germline values: CDR1 LNHDA, CDR2 SQIVND (reference sequence). There are 14 residues in the CDR3.

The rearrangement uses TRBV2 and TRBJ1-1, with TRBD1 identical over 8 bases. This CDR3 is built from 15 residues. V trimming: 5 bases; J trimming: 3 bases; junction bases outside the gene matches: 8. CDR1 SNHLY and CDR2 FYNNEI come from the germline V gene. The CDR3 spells CASSRTGRSDTEAFF. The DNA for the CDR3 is TGTGCCAGCAGTCGGACAGGGCGGTCGGACACTGAAGCTTTCTTT.

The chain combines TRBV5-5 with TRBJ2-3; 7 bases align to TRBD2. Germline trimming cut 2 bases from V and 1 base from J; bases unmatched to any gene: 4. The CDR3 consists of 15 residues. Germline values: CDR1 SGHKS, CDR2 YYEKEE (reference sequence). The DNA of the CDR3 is TGTGCCAGCAGCTTCCGGGGGGATGGCACAGATACGCAGTATTTT. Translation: CASSFRGDGTDTQYF.